The present T cell receptor (beta chain) was sequenced within a study of circulating CD8 cells and anti-PD-1 response in melanoma. Trimming took 3 bases from V and 1 from J; bases not matched to a gene: 8. This CDR3 spans 16 amino acids. Germline assignment: CDR1 MGHDK and CDR2 SYGVNS. The QIAseq Immune Repertoire TCR panel built the libraries from roughly 15 ng of total RNA. TCRdb called the reads again in MiXCR, with one record for every CDR3 protein. The sample lists more than 950 distinct CDR3 sequences; 4.5% to 7% were seen once. This clonotype is categorized as medium-sized. Sorting of live CD3+CD8+TCRalphabeta+ cells by PD-1 and/or TIGIT gave four subsets.

Sequenced material: CD8+ T cells from PBMCs, taken at baseline or after one month of anti-PD-1 therapy (not recorded which). The chain has TRBV25-1 and TRBJ2-7; TRBD1 agrees at 8 bases. This TCR was recovered from a human donor with melanoma. The CDR3 nucleotides are TGTGCCAGCAGTGACGCGTCGGGACAGGAGTCCTACGAGCAGTACTTC. Its protein is CASSDASGQESYEQYF.